Each of the 22 T cell receptor beta chains below was sequenced from the same sample in a study of blood T cell repertoires in COVID-19. Measured with immunoSEQ multiplex PCR; TCRdb has only the in-frame clones, and not every one. The sample has approximately 480,000 clones, approximately 89% seen once. Specimen: peripheral blood. The receptors were sampled from a man aged 18 to 29 with COVID-19, enrolled during active disease.

V gene TRBV2 combines with J gene TRBJ2-3, with D maybe TRBD2 (5 bases). The germline gives CDR1 SNHLY, CDR2 FYNNEI. The ends were cut back, 3 bases at V and 1 base at J, with 8 bases in the middle. The CDR3 loop spans 14 amino acids. The CDR3 nucleotides read TGTGCCAGCAGTGACCCGCGGGGCACAGATACGCAGTATTTT. Translating it yields CASSDPRGTDTQYF.

The V and J genes are TRBV5-8 and TRBJ2-1; 7 bases are a match to TRBD1. The CDR3 consists of 14 residues. After removal of 5 bases from V and 5 bases from J, the junction contained 7 bases not matched to a gene. Germline-derived CDR1 and CDR2 are SGHTS and YDEGEE. CDR3 amino acids: CASSYTGVDNEQFF. Written as DNA, the CDR3 is TGTGCCAGCAGTTACACAGGGGTTGACAATGAGCAGTTCTTC.

V and J are TRBV11-2 and TRBJ2-1; D perhaps matches TRBD2 (6 bases). The ends were cut back, 4 bases at V and 0 bases at J, with 16 bases in the middle. Germline V gene sequence: CDR1 SGHAT, CDR2 FQNNGV. The CDR3 extends over 17 amino acids. In DNA, the CDR3 is TGTGCCAGCAGCTCCGGGGGAACGACACACTCCTACAATGAGCAGTTCTTC. It is translated as CASSSGGTTHSYNEQFF. The full variable domain, its missing parts supplied by reference TRBV11-2 and TRBJ2-1, is EAGVAQSPRYKIIEKRQSVAFWCNPISGHATLYWYQQILGQGPKLLIQFQNNGVVDDSQLPKDRFSAERLKGVDSTLKIQPAKLEDSAVYLCASSSGGTTHSYNEQFFGPGTRLTVL.

The chain has TRBV2 and TRBJ2-7; D is unresolved. Trimming shortened V by 3 bases and J by 7 bases, and 10 bases separated the two germline ends. CDR3 length: 12 residues. The germline V gene has CDR1 SNHLY and CDR2 FYNNEI. In DNA form, the CDR3 reads TGTGCCAGCAGTGAGGAGTTGGGTGAGCAGTACTTC. Translated: CASSEELGEQYF.

This clone was detected once. This rearrangement joins TRBV6-5 to TRBJ1-1; D perhaps matches TRBD1 (6 bases). V dropped 6 bases and J dropped 4 bases, with 15 bases sitting between them. The CDR3 contains 14 residues. Germline V gives CDR1 MNHEY, CDR2 SVGAGI. This chain's CDR3 is CASSPYRDRTEAFF. Written as DNA, the CDR3 is TGTGCCAGCAGCCCCTACAGGGATCGCACTGAAGCTTTCTTT.

The gene calls are TRBV4-1 and TRBJ2-5; D is possibly TRBD2 (6 bases). Trimming stripped 4 bases from V and 3 bases from J, with 15 bases between. The CDR3 is 15 residues long. CDR1 MGHRA and CDR2 YSYEKL come from the germline V gene. CDR3 DNA sequence: TGCGCCAGCAGCCGTGCTCCCGGGGGTGAAGAGACCCAGTACTTC. As protein: CASSRAPGGEETQYF.

This clone was seen just once. V is TRBV10-2 and J is TRBJ2-2; the match to TRBD2 covers 12 bases. The ends lost 2 bases at V and 3 bases at J; junction bases unmatched: 4. Germline lookup yields CDR1 WSHSY and CDR2 SAAADI. The CDR3 consists of 17 residues. This CDR3 reads CASSEATSGSYTGELFF. In DNA, the CDR3 is TGCGCCAGCAGTGAGGCGACTAGCGGGAGCTACACCGGGGAGCTGTTTTTT.

In its sample, this clone was seen many times. The chain uses TRBV11-2 and TRBJ2-7; D gene unclear. The germline V gene has CDR1 SGHAT and CDR2 FQNNGV. The V and J ends lost 5 bases and 3 bases respectively, with 17 bases between them. The CDR3 totals 15 residues. The CDR3 spells CASSNPPRMGYEQYF. The CDR3 DNA reads TGTGCCAGCAGCAATCCCCCCAGGATGGGCTACGAGCAGTACTTC.

The chain employs TRBV27 and TRBJ1-3; the match to TRBD1 covers 7 bases. Trimming took 3 bases from V and 4 from J; bases not matched to a gene: 3. Germline V gene sequence: CDR1 MNHEY, CDR2 SMNVEV (reference sequence). This CDR3 comprises 14 residues. CDR3 DNA sequence: TGTGCCAGCAGTTTGACAGGGAGCGGAAACACCATATATTTT. This gives the protein CASSLTGSGNTIYF.

This sequence joins TRBV6-5 and TRBJ2-1, with 9 bases identical to TRBD1. CDR1 MNHEY and CDR2 SVGAGI come from the germline V gene. This CDR3 contains 16 residues. V lost 0 bases to trimming and J lost 2 bases; unmatched junction nucleotides: 2. DNA of the CDR3: TGTGCCAGCAGTTACTCGAGACAGGGGGCCTACAATGAGCAGTTCTTC. Translated: CASSYSRQGAYNEQFF.

The J gene is TRBJ2-3, the V gene TRBV5-1, with D tentatively TRBD2 (6 bases). V lost 0 bases to trimming and J lost 2 bases, with 10 bases between them. Germline V gene lookup returns CDR1 SGHRS and CDR2 YFSETQ. The CDR3 contains 15 residues. CDR3 loop: CASSLDGGTTDTQYF. The CDR3 bases are TGCGCCAGCAGCTTGGATGGCGGGACCACAGATACGCAGTATTTT. The full variable domain, with the rest looked up from reference TRBV5-1 and TRBJ2-3, is KAGVTQTPRYLIKTRGQQVTLSCSPISGHRSVSWYQQTPGQGLQFLFEYFSETQRNKGNFPGRFSGRQFSNSRSEMNVSTLELGDSALYLCASSLDGGTTDTQYFGPGTRLTVL.

This sequence joins TRBV7-9 and TRBJ2-5; TRBD2 matches at 12 bases. CDR1 is SEHNR, CDR2 FQNEAQ, per germline (reference sequence). The trim removed 5 bases at V and 4 bases at J, leaving 11 bases unmatched. CDR3 length: 17 residues. CDR3 nucleotide sequence: TGTGCCAGCAGCCGAGGTCTAGCGGGAGGGCCGGGAGAGACCCAGTACTTC. It translates to CASSRGLAGGPGETQYF.

This chain joins TRBV14 and TRBJ2-7; 9 bases fit TRBD1. V lost 4 bases and J lost 2; bases outside the gene matches: 6. Germline CDR1 SGHDN, CDR2 FVKESK. This CDR3 is built from 15 residues. CDR3 loop: CASSPGTGIAYEQYF. CDR3 in DNA: TGTGCCAGCAGCCCCGGGACAGGGATAGCCTACGAGCAGTACTTC.

In its sample, this clone was seen once. The J gene is TRBJ2-6, the V gene TRBV5-1; D remains unclear. This CDR3 is built from 14 residues. Germline V gives CDR1 SGHRS, CDR2 YFSETQ. V was clipped by 3 bases and J by 2 bases, with 6 bases between them. The CDR3 coding sequence is TGCGCCAGCAGCTCGAGTACTGGGGCCAACGTCCTGACTTTC. Translated, it gives CASSSSTGANVLTF.

The chain couples TRBV19 to TRBJ2-1, with D possibly TRBD1 on 5 matching bases. CDR3 length: 18 amino acids. Germline CDR1 and CDR2: LNHDA and SQIVND (reference sequence). V lost 5 bases and J 5 bases, leaving 25 bases between the germline ends. CDR3 DNA sequence: TGTGCCAGTAGTCTCGCCCGGTGGGGCCGAAGCGCTAACAATGAGCAGTTCTTC. Amino acid sequence: CASSLARWGRSANNEQFF.

The V gene is TRBV7-9, the J gene TRBJ2-3; 7 bases align to TRBD2. This CDR3 comprises 14 residues. Germline trimming cut 5 bases from V and 4 bases from J; bases unmatched to any gene: 6. The V gene's germline CDR1 is SEHNR and CDR2 FQNEAQ (reference sequence). The CDR3: CASSPTSVPDTQYF. The CDR3 DNA reads TGTGCCAGCAGCCCAACTAGCGTTCCAGATACGCAGTATTTT.

CDR3 coding DNA: TGTGCCAGCAGCCAAGACGTGACAGGGACCACTGAAGCTTTCTTT. It specifies CASSQDVTGTTEAFF. This sequence joins TRBV14 and TRBJ1-1, with TRBD1 matching 7 bases. The CDR3 length is 15 residues. Unmatched junction bases numbered 5, after V lost 0 bases and J lost 4 bases. CDR1 is SGHDN, CDR2 FVKESK, per germline. Variable domain in full (rest from reference TRBV14 and TRBJ1-1): EAGVTQFPSHSVIEKGQTVTLRCDPISGHDNLYWYRRVMGKEIKFLLHFVKESKQDESGMPNNRFLAERTGGTYSTLKVQPAELEDSGVYFCASSQDVTGTTEAFFGQGTRLTVV.

This rearrangement joins TRBV6-5 to TRBJ1-6, with TRBD1 matching 7 bases. CDR3 length: 15 amino acids. Germline CDR1 reads MNHEY; CDR2 reads SVGAGI. The junction had 8 bases not matched to a gene; V was cut back by 6 bases and J by 6 bases. The CDR3, as DNA: TGTGCCAGCAGCGCCAGGGGGATCCCTAATTCACCCCTCCACTTT. Protein product: CASSARGIPNSPLHF.

This chain uses TRBV29-1 with TRBJ2-1, with 10 bases lining up with TRBD2. V shed 6 bases and J 9 bases; nucleotides not matched to a gene: 11. Germline values: CDR1 SQVTM, CDR2 ANQGSEA. This CDR3 contains 14 residues. The DNA for the CDR3 is TGCAGCGTGGCCACTAGCGGGGCCAGCGGTGAGCAGTTCTTC. Amino acids: CSVATSGASGEQFF.

Here the CDR3 reads CATEAGLAFHEQFF. CDR3 in DNA: TGTGCCACCGAAGCGGGACTAGCTTTTCATGAGCAGTTCTTC. The V gene is TRBV24-1, the J gene TRBJ2-1; 9 nucleotides match TRBD2. CDR1 is KGHDR and CDR2 is SFDVKD in the germline V gene. Trimming at V came to 9 bases and at J to 8 bases, leaving 10 bases not matched to a gene. The CDR3 covers 14 residues.

The gene calls are TRBV19 and TRBJ1-2, with D perhaps matching TRBD1 (5 bases). The CDR3 spans 14 residues. The V gene's germline CDR1 is LNHDA and CDR2 SQIVND (reference sequence). V was clipped by 5 bases and J by 3 bases, with 13 bases between them. The CDR3 DNA reads TGTGCCAGTAGTCCTCCACAGGCTTACTATGGCTACACCTTC. Protein: CASSPPQAYYGYTF.

The V and J genes are TRBV14 and TRBJ2-1; D is unresolved. Germline V gene data show CDR1 as SGHDN and CDR2 as FVKESK. This CDR3 is built from 16 residues. The V end lost 1 base, the J end lost 2 bases, and 12 bases lay between the germline ends. In DNA form, the CDR3 reads TGTGCCAGCAGCCAAGTGTACCAGGTACCCTACAATGAGCAGTTCTTC. Translating it yields CASSQVYQVPYNEQFF.